A single sample gave rise to the 26 T cell receptor beta chains below, sequenced in a study of beta chain features in type 1 diabetes. Every bit of the isolated RNA underwent reverse transcription, so sequencing read expressed TCRB transcripts. TCRdb keeps only in-frame clones here, not all; method: immunoSEQ multiplex PCR. The sample gives hundreds of thousands of clones, 7.5% to 9% of which show up once; under 0.5% is in the top ten. The sequenced material came from central memory CD4+ T cells from blood. The receptors shown here come from a woman under 30 in good health.

This clone was counted between two and nine times. V is TRBV11-2 and J is TRBJ2-7; the D is unclear. V was cut by 2 bases and J by 7 bases, with 9 bases left in between. Per the germline V gene, CDR1 is SGHAT and CDR2 is FQNNGV. The CDR3 extends over 12 amino acids. The CDR3 region has the DNA TGTGCCAGCAGCTTAATGCAAGGGGAGCAGTACTTC. Translation: CASSLMQGEQYF.

The chain carries TRBV7-2 and TRBJ2-1; D unclear. CDR1 is SGHTA, CDR2 FQGNSA, per germline. With 5 bases removed from V and 4 bases from J, the gap between germline ends came to 12 bases. The length of the CDR3 is 14 residues. CDR3 nucleotide sequence: TGTGCCAGCAGCACGCGTACAGTTTACAATGAGCAGTTCTTC. This gives the protein CASSTRTVYNEQFF.

A few counts support this clone. The J gene is TRBJ2-5, the V gene TRBV7-2; TRBD1 agrees at 7 bases. V lost 3 bases to trimming and J lost 2 bases; unmatched junction nucleotides: 6. CDR1 is SGHTA, CDR2 FQGNSA, per germline. The CDR3 totals 15 residues. CDR3 DNA: TGTGCCAGCAGCTTGAAAGGACAGGAGCAAGAGACCCAGTACTTC. Its translation: CASSLKGQEQETQYF.

The genes are TRBV4-2 and TRBJ2-1; 7 bases map to TRBD1. Germline values: CDR1 LGHNA, CDR2 YNFKEQ. The CDR3 length is 15 residues. V lost 4 bases to trimming and J lost 4 bases; unmatched junction nucleotides: 7. CDR3 residues: CASSPTGWVYNEQFF. The CDR3 nucleotides are TGTGCCAGCAGCCCGACAGGGTGGGTATACAATGAGCAGTTCTTC.

Of note for this clone: In the same sample, other DNA sequences code for this CDR3. This chain uses TRBV6-6 with TRBJ2-5; 9 bases align to TRBD2. J gave up 5 bases and V 5 bases, and 3 bases lay outside the gene matches. This CDR3 is built from 13 residues. Germline lookup yields CDR1 MNHNY and CDR2 SVGAGI (reference sequence). The CDR3 protein is CASSVSGRETQYF. Written as DNA, the CDR3 is TGTGCCAGCAGTGTCAGCGGGAGGGAGACCCAGTACTTC.

This clone was seen more than once but under ten times. The V gene is TRBV7-2, the J gene TRBJ1-2; no clear D gene. V was pared by 0 bases and J by 4 bases, with 9 bases between. The CDR3 is 14 amino acids. The germline V gene has CDR1 SGHTA and CDR2 FQGNSA. The CDR3 region has the DNA TGTGCCAGCAGCTTAGCGGAAGGGCCCTATGGCTACACCTTC. Encoded protein: CASSLAEGPYGYTF.

V usage is TRBV10-1 and J usage is TRBJ2-3; TRBD2 agrees at 12 bases. V lost 6 bases and J lost 2; bases outside the gene matches: 3. Germline loops: CDR1 WNHNN, CDR2 SYGVQD (reference sequence). CDR3 length: 15 residues. The CDR3 protein is CASSTSGRITDTQYF. The DNA for the CDR3 is TGCGCCAGCAGCACTAGCGGGAGGATCACAGATACGCAGTATTTT.

This clone was found a few times. The rearrangement joins TRBV10-1 to TRBJ2-2; D is unresolved. In germline, CDR1 is WNHNN, CDR2 SYGVQD (reference sequence). CDR3 length equals 13 residues. Trimming cost V 6 bases and J 5 bases, with 10 bases left between them. As DNA, the CDR3 is TGCGCCAGCAGACCCGACTCGACCGGGGAGCTGTTTTTT. This translates into CASRPDSTGELFF.

This chain uses TRBV28 with TRBJ2-7; 12 bases map to TRBD2. Germline CDR1 is MDHEN and CDR2 is SYDVKM. The CDR3 contains 16 residues. V dropped 4 bases and J dropped 4; count of bases not matched to a gene: 8. The CDR3 region is CASSSPPSGRAYEQYF. CDR3 bases: TGTGCCAGCAGTTCTCCCCCTAGCGGGAGGGCATACGAGCAGTACTTC. The complete variable domain, with remaining parts taken from reference TRBV28 and TRBJ2-7, reads DVKVTQSSRYLVKRTGEKVFLECVQDMDHENMFWYRQDPGLGLRLIYFSYDVKMKEKGDIPEGYSVSREKKERFSLILESASTNQTSMYLCASSSPPSGRAYEQYFGPGTRLTVT.

This clone came up a few times. The chain recombines TRBV10-3 with TRBJ2-7, with TRBD2 matching over 10 bases. The CDR3 runs 15 residues. The ends lost 8 bases at V and 6 bases at J; junction bases unmatched: 13. CDR1 is ENHRY and CDR2 is SYGVKD in the germline V gene. The CDR3 is CAIASASGSWGEQYF. CDR3 in DNA: TGTGCCATCGCTTCGGCTAGCGGGAGTTGGGGCGAGCAGTACTTC.

The chain has TRBV5-1 and TRBJ2-5, with 9 nucleotides matching TRBD1. V gave up 5 bases and J gave up 0 bases; unmatched junction bases: 5. The CDR3 has 15 residues. In germline, CDR1 is SGHRS, CDR2 YFSETQ. As DNA, the CDR3 is TGCGCCAGCAGTCCCCGGGACAGGGACCAAGAGACCCAGTACTTC. As protein: CASSPRDRDQETQYF.

This clone was seen at least ten times. The chain couples TRBV7-2 to TRBJ2-3; 7 nucleotides line up with TRBD2. Germline-derived CDR1 and CDR2 are SGHTA and FQGNSA. With 6 bases clipped from V and 2 bases from J, the junction kept 5 bases outside the gene matches. This CDR3 comprises 14 residues. The CDR3 DNA reads as TGTGCCAGCAGACTCAGCGGGGCCACAGATACGCAGTATTTT. Translation gives CASRLSGATDTQYF. Complete variable domain (other parts from reference TRBV7-2 and TRBJ2-3): GAGVSQSPSNKVTEKGKDVELRCDPISGHTALYWYRQSLGQGLEFLIYFQGNSAPDKSGLPSDRFSAERTGGSVSTLTIQRTQQEDSAVYLCASRLSGATDTQYFGPGTRLTVL.

This chain joins TRBV28 and TRBJ2-7; D is possibly TRBD1 (8 bases). This CDR3 is built from 18 residues. The germline V gene encodes CDR1 MDHEN and CDR2 SYDVKM. Trimming left V 3 bases short and J 4 bases short, with 25 bases between. For the CDR3, the DNA is TGTGCCAGCAGTTTTAACCACCAGGCAAACAGGGGGGGATACGAGCAGTACTTC. Amino acid sequence: CASSFNHQANRGGYEQYF.

This clone was picked up a small number of times. The chain joins TRBV10-3 to TRBJ1-4; 7 positions agree with TRBD1. V lost 6 bases and J lost 5; bases outside the gene matches: 9. The CDR3 sequence is 15 residues long. Per germline, CDR1 ENHRY and CDR2 SYGVKD. CDR3 bases: TGTGCCATCAGCGGGGGCGACAGGGCGAATGAAAAACTGTTTTTT. Amino acid sequence: CAISGGDRANEKLFF.

Only a few counts were recorded for this clone. The chain links TRBV6-6 to TRBJ1-5, with 7 positions matching TRBD1. V lost 6 bases to trimming and J lost 7 bases; unmatched junction nucleotides: 9. This CDR3 is built from 14 residues. Germline CDR1 is MNHNY and CDR2 is SVGAGI (reference sequence). The CDR3 DNA is TGTGCCAGCAGCCCGACAGGGCAATGGCAGCCCCAGCATTTT. Protein product: CASSPTGQWQPQHF.

This clone was observed a few times. This chain joins TRBV4-2 and TRBJ1-2; D possibly corresponds to TRBD1 (5 bases). Germline assignment: CDR1 LGHNA and CDR2 YNFKEQ. This CDR3 has 16 amino acids. V was pared by 4 bases and J by 2 bases, with 17 bases between. This CDR3 is CASSRDLLALNYGYTF. The CDR3 coding sequence is TGTGCCAGCAGCCGGGACCTACTTGCCCTCAACTATGGCTACACCTTC.

The sample holds a few counts of this clone. The rearrangement links TRBV5-1 to TRBJ2-5, with D hard to call. Per germline, CDR1 SGHRS and CDR2 YFSETQ. Between the trimmed V and J ends, which lost 5 bases and 2 bases, there was a span of 16 bases. The CDR3 is 15 amino acids. The CDR3 region has the DNA TGCGCCAGCAGGGAAAGATGGGCCACTCAAGAGACCCAGTACTTC. Encoded protein: CASRERWATQETQYF.

The J gene is TRBJ2-4, the V gene TRBV6-6; D call uncertain. The CDR3 has 14 residues. CDR1 is MNHNY, CDR2 SVGAGI, per germline (reference sequence). The V end was cut by 6 bases, the J end by 7 bases, with 16 bases between. CDR3: CASRGMSNSNIQYF. DNA of the CDR3: TGTGCCAGCAGGGGGATGTCAAATTCGAACATTCAGTACTTC.

The sample holds a few counts of this clone. The chain uses TRBV19 and TRBJ2-1; 12 nucleotides match TRBD2. The V gene end was trimmed by 3 bases and the J gene end by 7 bases; junction bases not matched to a gene: 7. The length of the CDR3 is 16 residues. Germline V lookup: CDR1 LNHDA, CDR2 SQIVND (reference sequence). The CDR3 here is CASSIPRTSGINEQFF. For the CDR3, the DNA is TGTGCCAGTAGTATCCCTCGGACTAGCGGGATAAATGAGCAGTTCTTC.

Many counts were recorded for this clone. CDR3 residues: CASSPNQRTGWSSGYTF. DNA for the CDR3: TGTGCCAGTAGTCCAAATCAACGGACAGGTTGGTCTTCTGGCTACACCTTC. The chain is built from TRBV19 and TRBJ1-2, with 7 bases matching TRBD1. V shed 5 bases and J 7 bases; nucleotides not matched to a gene: 19. This CDR3 is 17 amino acids long. Per the germline V gene, CDR1 is LNHDA and CDR2 is SQIVND (reference sequence).

This clone was found many times. This rearrangement joins TRBV2 to TRBJ2-3; D possibly corresponds to TRBD2 (5 bases). The CDR3 totals 15 residues. V dropped 7 bases and J dropped 3 bases, with 17 bases sitting between them. Germline V gene lookup returns CDR1 SNHLY and CDR2 FYNNEI. CDR3 sequence: CASKTHGLGTDTQYF. The CDR3 DNA reads TGTGCCAGCAAGACCCACGGACTCGGGACAGATACGCAGTATTTT.

This clone appeared a few times. The chain carries TRBV11-2 and TRBJ2-5; D call uncertain. V gave up 5 bases and J gave up 1 base, with 8 bases separating them. The germline V gene has CDR1 SGHAT and CDR2 FQNNGV. The CDR3 runs to 13 residues. CDR3 region: CASSPPGQETQYF. CDR3 sequence (DNA): TGTGCCAGCAGCCCCCCTGGCCAAGAGACCCAGTACTTC.

In this sample, this clone turned up a few times. The V and J genes are TRBV5-1 and TRBJ2-3, with D possibly matching TRBD1 (6 bases). The CDR3 is 14 amino acids. Germline V gives CDR1 SGHRS, CDR2 YFSETQ. V was cut by 4 bases and J by 2 bases, with 11 bases left in between. The CDR3 DNA is TGCGCCAGCAGCACCCGGGACAACACAGATACGCAGTATTTT. As protein: CASSTRDNTDTQYF.

Turning to this clone: One end of the junction varies from germline; a read error may be responsible. The rearrangement links TRBV7-7 to TRBJ2-3; D not certain. CDR1 and CDR2 from the germline V gene are SSHAT and FNYEAQ (reference sequence). The CDR3 sequence is 14 residues long. The DNA of the CDR3 is TGTGCTAGCAGCTTAGGTATAGGACCAGATACGCAGTATTTT. Protein sequence: CASSLGIGPDTQYF.

The genes are TRBV4-2 and TRBJ2-1; TRBD1 is a possible D gene (9 bases). Germline V gene sequence: CDR1 LGHNA, CDR2 YNFKEQ. The CDR3 has 16 residues. The V gene lost 0 bases and the J gene lost 7 bases, with 16 bases spanning the gap. The CDR3 sequence: CASSQDGGDRVNEQFF. The CDR3 coding sequence is TGTGCCAGCAGCCAAGACGGGGGGGACAGGGTTAATGAGCAGTTCTTC.

This sequence joins TRBV7-9 and TRBJ1-2; D uncertain. V was pared by 9 bases and J by 0 bases, with 23 bases between. This CDR3 region has 17 residues. From germline, CDR1 is SEHNR and CDR2 FQNEAQ (reference sequence). CDR3 in amino acids: CASSLSEQDPANYGYTF. The DNA for the CDR3 is TGTGCCAGTTCTCTCTCCGAGCAGGACCCAGCTAACTATGGCTACACCTTC.